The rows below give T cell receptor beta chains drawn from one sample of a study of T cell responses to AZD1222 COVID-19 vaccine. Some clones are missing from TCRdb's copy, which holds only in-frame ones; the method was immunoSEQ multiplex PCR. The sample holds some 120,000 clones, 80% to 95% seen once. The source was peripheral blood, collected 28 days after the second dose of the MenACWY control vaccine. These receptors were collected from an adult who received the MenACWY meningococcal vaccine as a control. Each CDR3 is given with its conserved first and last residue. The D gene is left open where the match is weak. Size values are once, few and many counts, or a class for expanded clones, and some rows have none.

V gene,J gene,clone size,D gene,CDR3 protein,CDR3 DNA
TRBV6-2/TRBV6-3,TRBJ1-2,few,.,CASSPYRGPRNYGYTF,TGTGCCAGCAGCCCTTACCGGGGCCCGAGGAACTATGGCTACACCTTC
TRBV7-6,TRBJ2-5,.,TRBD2,CASSSGLERTQETQYF,TGTGCCAGCAGCTCCGGACTAGAGAGAACCCAAGAGACCCAGTACTTC
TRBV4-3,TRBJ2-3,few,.,CASSQALGGSQGDTQYF,TGCGCCAGCAGCCAGGCATTAGGGGGGAGTCAGGGAGATACGCAGTATTTT
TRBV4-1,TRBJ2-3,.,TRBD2,CASSHLAGGNTDTQYF,TGCGCCAGCAGCCATCTAGCGGGAGGCAACACAGATACGCAGTATTTT
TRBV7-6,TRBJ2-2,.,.,CASSLATGELFF,TGTGCCAGCAGCTTAGCGACCGGGGAGCTGTTTTTT
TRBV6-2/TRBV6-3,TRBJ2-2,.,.,CASSPPRTGELFF,TGTGCCAGCAGCCCCCCACGAACCGGGGAGCTGTTTTTT
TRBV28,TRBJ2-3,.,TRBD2,CASSPYDQREGDTQYF,TGTGCCAGCAGTCCGTATGACCAGCGGGAGGGGGATACGCAGTATTTT
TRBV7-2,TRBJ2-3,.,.,CASSLWTAGSSGTDTQYF,TGTGCCAGCAGCTTATGGACGGCGGGCTCCTCCGGAACAGATACGCAGTATTTT
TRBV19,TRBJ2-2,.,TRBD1,CASMTGVSDTGELFF,TGTGCCAGTATGACAGGGGTGTCGGACACCGGGGAGCTGTTTTTT
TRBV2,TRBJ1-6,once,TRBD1,CASDTGVFNSPLHF,TGTGCCAGTGATACAGGGGTTTTCAATTCACCCCTCCACTTT
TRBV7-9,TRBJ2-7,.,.,CASRNIGHEQYF,TGTGCCAGCCGAAACATTGGCCACGAGCAGTACTTC
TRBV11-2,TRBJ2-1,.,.,CASSLEARSHNEQFF,TGTGCCAGCAGCTTAGAAGCTAGATCCCACAATGAGCAGTTCTTC
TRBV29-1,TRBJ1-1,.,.,CSVMSQDRDTEAFF,TGCAGCGTTATGTCACAGGATCGAGACACTGAAGCTTTCTTT
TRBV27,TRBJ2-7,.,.,CASGLTWQYF,TGTGCCAGCGGGTTGACGTGGCAGTACTTC
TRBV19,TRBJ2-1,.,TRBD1,CASRNTQGPPYNEQFF,TGTGCCAGTAGGAACACACAGGGGCCTCCCTACAATGAGCAGTTCTTC
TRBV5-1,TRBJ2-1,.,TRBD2,CASSLTGTSGSPGRSEQFF,TGCGCCAGCAGCTTAACCGGGACTAGCGGATCCCCGGGGAGGAGTGAGCAGTTCTTC
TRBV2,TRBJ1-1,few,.,CASSERGGNTEAFF,TGTGCCAGCAGTGAACGGGGGGGCAACACTGAAGCTTTCTTT
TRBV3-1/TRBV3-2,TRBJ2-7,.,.,CASSQSSYEQYF,TGTGCCAGCAGCCAAAGCTCCTACGAGCAGTACTTC
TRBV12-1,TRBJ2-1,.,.,CASSSPRQDSYNEQFF,TGTGCCAGCAGCTCCCCCCGGCAGGACTCCTACAATGAGCAGTTCTTC
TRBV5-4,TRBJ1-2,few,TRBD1,CASSLGQGANYGYTF,TGTGCCAGCAGCTTGGGGCAGGGGGCTAACTATGGCTACACCTTC
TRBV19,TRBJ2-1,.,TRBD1,CASNYDRGPYNEQFF,TGTGCCAGTAATTACGACAGGGGCCCCTACAATGAGCAGTTCTTC
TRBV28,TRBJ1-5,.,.,CASSQSPSNQPQHF,TGTGCCAGCAGTCAAAGCCCTAGCAATCAGCCCCAGCATTTT
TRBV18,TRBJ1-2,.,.,CASSPISGTDGYTF,TGTGCCAGCTCACCGATTTCGGGGACGGATGGCTACACCTTC
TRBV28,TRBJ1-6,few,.,CASSFRQYNSPLHF,TGTGCCAGCAGTTTCAGACAATATAATTCACCCCTCCACTTT
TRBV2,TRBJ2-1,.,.,CASSGLGGVSYNEQFF,TGTGCCAGCAGTGGGCTGGGCGGGGTTTCCTACAATGAGCAGTTCTTC
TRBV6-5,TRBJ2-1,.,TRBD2,CASRKTSGSFYEQFF,TGTGCCAGCAGAAAGACTAGCGGGAGTTTCTATGAGCAGTTCTTC
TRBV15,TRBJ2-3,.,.,CATSRDPVATDTQYF,TGTGCCACCAGCAGAGATCCGGTGGCGACAGATACGCAGTATTTT
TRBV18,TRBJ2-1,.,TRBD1,CASSPRTGDNEQFF,TGTGCCAGCTCACCGCGGACAGGGGACAATGAGCAGTTCTTC
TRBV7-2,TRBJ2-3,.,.,CASSLYRASTDTQYF,TGTGCCAGCAGCCTCTATAGAGCTAGCACAGATACGCAGTATTTT
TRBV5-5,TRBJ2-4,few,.,CASSLQREGEYNIQYF,TGTGCCAGCAGCCTTCAAAGGGAGGGGGAGTATAACATTCAGTACTTC
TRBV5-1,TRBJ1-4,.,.,CASRPGSGGEKLFF,TGCGCCAGCAGACCCGGGAGCGGAGGGGAAAAACTGTTTTTT
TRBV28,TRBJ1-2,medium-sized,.,CASSSDSSLGYTF,TGTGCCAGCAGTTCGGACAGTTCCTTGGGCTACACCTTC
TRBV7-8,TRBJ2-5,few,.,CASSLALSGEQETQYF,TGTGCCAGCAGCTTAGCTCTTTCAGGGGAGCAAGAGACCCAGTACTTC
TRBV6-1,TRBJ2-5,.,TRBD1,CASSEQLTGGAGTQYF,TGTGCCAGCAGTGAACAGCTGACAGGGGGAGCTGGGACCCAGTACTTC
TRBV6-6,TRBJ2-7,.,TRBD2,CASSARLAGDPYEQYF,TGTGCCAGCAGTGCCCGACTAGCGGGAGACCCCTACGAGCAGTACTTC
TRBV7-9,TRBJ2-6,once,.,CASSSTSGANVLTF,TGTGCCAGCAGCTCCACCTCTGGGGCCAACGTCCTGACTTTC
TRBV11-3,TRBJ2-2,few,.,CASSLAGQRGTGELFF,TGTGCCAGCAGCTTAGCTGGGCAGAGGGGGACCGGGGAGCTGTTTTTT
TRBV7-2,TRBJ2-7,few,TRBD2,CASSSRWTSPYEQYF,TGTGCCAGCAGCTCTAGGTGGACTAGCCCCTACGAGCAGTACTTC